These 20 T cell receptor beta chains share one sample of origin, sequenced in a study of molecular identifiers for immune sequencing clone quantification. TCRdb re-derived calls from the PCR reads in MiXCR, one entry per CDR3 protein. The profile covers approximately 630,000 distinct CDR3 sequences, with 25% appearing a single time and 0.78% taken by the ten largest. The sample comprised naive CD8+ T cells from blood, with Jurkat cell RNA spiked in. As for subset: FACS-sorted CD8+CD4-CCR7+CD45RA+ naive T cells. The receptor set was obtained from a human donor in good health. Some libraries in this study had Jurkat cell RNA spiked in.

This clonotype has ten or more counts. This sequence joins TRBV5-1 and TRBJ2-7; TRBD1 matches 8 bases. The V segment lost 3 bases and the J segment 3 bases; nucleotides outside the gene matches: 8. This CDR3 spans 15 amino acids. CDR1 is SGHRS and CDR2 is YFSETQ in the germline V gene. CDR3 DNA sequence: TGCGCCAGCAGCTCGACAGGGGAGGAGGGCTACGAGCAGTACTTC. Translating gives CASSSTGEEGYEQYF.

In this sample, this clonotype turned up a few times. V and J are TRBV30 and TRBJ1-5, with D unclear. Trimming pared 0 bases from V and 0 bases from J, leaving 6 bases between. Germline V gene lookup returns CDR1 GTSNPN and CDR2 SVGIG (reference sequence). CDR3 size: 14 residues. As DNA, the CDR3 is TGTGCCTGGAGTGTAAGAGATAGCAATCAGCCCCAGCATTTT. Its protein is CAWSVRDSNQPQHF.

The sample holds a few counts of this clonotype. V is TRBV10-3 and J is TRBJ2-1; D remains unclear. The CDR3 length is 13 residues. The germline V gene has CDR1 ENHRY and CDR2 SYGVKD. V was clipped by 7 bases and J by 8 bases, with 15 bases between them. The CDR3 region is CAINGEYSHEQFF. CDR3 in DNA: TGTGCCATCAACGGAGAGTATTCCCATGAGCAGTTCTTC.

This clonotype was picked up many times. CDR3: CASSDRGLSNQPQHF. Written as DNA, the CDR3 is TGTGCCAGCAGTGACAGGGGCCTTAGCAATCAGCCCCAGCATTTT. The chain joins TRBV2 to TRBJ1-5; a possible D gene is TRBD1 (6 bases). Deletions cut 3 bases from V and 0 bases from J, with 9 bases between. The CDR3 contains 15 residues. Per the germline V gene, CDR1 is SNHLY and CDR2 is FYNNEI.

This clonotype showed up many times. CDR3 region: CASSYEQGAAYDTQYF. DNA for the CDR3: TGTGCCAGCAGTTACGAGCAGGGGGCGGCTTACGATACGCAGTATTTT. The chain combines TRBV6-2 or TRBV6-3 with TRBJ2-3; TRBD1 matches at 8 bases. This CDR3 contains 16 residues. Losses at the gene ends were 2 bases for V and 6 bases for J; bases not matched to a gene: 10. Germline V lookup: CDR1 MNHEY, CDR2 SVGEGT.

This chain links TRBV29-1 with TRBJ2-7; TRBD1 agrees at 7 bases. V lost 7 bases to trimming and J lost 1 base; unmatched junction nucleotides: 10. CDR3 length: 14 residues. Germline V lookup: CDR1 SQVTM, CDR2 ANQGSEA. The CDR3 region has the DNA TGCAGCGAGACAGGGTGGAGTGAGTCCTACGAGCAGTACTTC. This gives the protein CSETGWSESYEQYF.

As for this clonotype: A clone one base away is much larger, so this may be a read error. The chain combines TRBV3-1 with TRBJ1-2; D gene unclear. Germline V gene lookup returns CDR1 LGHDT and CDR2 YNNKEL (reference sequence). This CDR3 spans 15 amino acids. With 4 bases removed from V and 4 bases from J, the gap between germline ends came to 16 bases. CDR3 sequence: CASSRDLGRSYGYTF. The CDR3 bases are TGTGCCAGCAGCCGAGATCTAGGACGGTCCTATGGCTACACCTTC. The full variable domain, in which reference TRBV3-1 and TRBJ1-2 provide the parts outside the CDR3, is DTAVSQTPKYLVTQMGNDKSIKCEQNLGHDTMYWYKQDSKKFLKIMFSYNNKELIINETVPNRFSPKSPDKAHLNLHINSLELGDSAVYFCASSRDLGRSYGYTFGSGTRLTVV.

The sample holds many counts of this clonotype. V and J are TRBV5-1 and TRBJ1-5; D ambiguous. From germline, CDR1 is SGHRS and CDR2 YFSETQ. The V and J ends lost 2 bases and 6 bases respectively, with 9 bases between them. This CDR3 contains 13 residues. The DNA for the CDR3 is TGCGCCAGCAGCTTTCAAGCGGGTCAGCCCCAGCATTTT. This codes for CASSFQAGQPQHF.

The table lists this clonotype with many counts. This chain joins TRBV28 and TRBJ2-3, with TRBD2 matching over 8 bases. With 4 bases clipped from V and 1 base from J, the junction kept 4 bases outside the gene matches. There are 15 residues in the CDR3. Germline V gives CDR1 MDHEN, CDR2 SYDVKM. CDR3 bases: TGTGCCAGCAGTTACTTAGCGGGACGCACAGATACGCAGTATTTT. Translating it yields CASSYLAGRTDTQYF.

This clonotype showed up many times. CDR3 amino acids: CASSQGTWYEQYF. In nucleotides, the CDR3 is TGCGCCAGCAGCCAAGGGACGTGGTACGAGCAGTACTTC. The chain combines TRBV4-1 with TRBJ2-7; no reliable D call. V dropped 1 base and J dropped 4 bases, with 8 bases sitting between them. This CDR3 comprises 13 residues. Germline V gene data show CDR1 as MGHRA and CDR2 as YSYEKL.

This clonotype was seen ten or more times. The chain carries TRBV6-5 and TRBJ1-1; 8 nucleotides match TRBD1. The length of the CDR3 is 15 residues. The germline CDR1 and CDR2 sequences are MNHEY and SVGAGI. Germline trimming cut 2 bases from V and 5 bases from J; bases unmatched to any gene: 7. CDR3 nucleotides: TGTGCCAGCAGTTACGCGACAGGGGTATTTACTGAAGCTTTCTTT. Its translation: CASSYATGVFTEAFF.

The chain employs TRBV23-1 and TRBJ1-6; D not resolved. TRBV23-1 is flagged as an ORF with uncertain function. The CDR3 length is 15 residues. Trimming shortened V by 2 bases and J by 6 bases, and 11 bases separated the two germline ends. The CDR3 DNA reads TGCGCCAGCAGTCAAACCGGGCCGATTAATTCACCCCTCCACTTT. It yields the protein CASSQTGPINSPLHF.

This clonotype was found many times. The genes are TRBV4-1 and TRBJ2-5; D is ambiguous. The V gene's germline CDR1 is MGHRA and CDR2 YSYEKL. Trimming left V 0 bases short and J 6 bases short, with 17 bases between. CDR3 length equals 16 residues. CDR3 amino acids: CASSQEDRAVSQTQYF. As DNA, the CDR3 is TGCGCCAGCAGCCAAGAAGATCGTGCCGTAAGCCAGACCCAGTACTTC.

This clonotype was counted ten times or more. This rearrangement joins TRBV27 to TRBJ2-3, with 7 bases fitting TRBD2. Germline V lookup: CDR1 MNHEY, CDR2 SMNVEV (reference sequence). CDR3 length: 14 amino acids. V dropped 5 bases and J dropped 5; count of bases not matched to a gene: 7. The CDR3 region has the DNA TGTGCCAGCAGTGTTGGGACGGGGGGAGATACGCAGTATTTT. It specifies CASSVGTGGDTQYF.

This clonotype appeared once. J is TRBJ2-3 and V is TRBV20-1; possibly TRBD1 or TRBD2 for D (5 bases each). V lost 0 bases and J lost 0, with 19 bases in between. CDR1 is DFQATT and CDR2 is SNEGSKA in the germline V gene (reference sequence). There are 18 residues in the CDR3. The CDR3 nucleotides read TGCAGTGCTAGAGACACCTGGGTGGGGGACCGGAGCACAGATACGCAGTATTTT. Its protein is CSARDTWVGDRSTDTQYF.

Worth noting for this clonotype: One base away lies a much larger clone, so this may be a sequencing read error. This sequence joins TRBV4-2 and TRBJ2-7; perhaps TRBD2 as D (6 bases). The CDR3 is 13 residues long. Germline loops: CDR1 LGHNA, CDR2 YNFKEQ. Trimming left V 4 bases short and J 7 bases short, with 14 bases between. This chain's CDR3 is CASSRRLDVEQYF. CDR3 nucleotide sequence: TGTGCCAGCAGCCGGAGACTAGATGTGGAGCAGTACTTC.

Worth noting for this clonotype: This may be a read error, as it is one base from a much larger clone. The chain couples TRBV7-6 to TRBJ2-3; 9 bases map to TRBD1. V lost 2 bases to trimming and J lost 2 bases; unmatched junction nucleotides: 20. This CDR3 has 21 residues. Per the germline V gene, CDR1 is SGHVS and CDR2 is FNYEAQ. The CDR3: CASSLFEIDVGQGPHTDTQYF. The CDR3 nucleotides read TGTGCCAGCAGCTTATTCGAGATAGACGTAGGACAGGGGCCACACACAGATACGCAGTATTTT. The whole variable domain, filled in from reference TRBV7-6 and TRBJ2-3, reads GAGVSQSPRYKVTKRGQDVALRCDPISGHVSLYWYRQALGQGPEFLTYFNYEAQQDKSGLPNDRFSAERPEGSISTLTIQRTEQRDSAMYRCASSLFEIDVGQGPHTDTQYFGPGTRLTVL.

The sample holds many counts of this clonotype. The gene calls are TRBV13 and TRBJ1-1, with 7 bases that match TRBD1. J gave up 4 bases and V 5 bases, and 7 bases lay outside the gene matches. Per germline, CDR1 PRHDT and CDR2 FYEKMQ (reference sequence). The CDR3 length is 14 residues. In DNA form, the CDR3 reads TGTGCCAGCAGCCTCAGGGGGGCCGTCACTGAAGCTTTCTTT. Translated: CASSLRGAVTEAFF.

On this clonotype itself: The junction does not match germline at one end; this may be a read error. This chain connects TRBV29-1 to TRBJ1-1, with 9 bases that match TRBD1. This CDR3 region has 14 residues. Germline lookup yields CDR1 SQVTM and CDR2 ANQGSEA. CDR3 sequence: CSGAGTGLNTDAFF. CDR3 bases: TGCAGCGGTGCCGGGACAGGGCTGAACACTGACGCTTTCTTT.

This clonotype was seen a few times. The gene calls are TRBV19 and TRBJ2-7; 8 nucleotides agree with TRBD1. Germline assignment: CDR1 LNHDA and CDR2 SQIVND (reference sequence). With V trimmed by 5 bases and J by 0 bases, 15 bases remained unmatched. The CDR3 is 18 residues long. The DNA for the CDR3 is TGTGCCAGTAGTCCGAGACAGGGGATCACCCTGAGCTCCTACGAGCAGTACTTC. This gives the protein CASSPRQGITLSSYEQYF.